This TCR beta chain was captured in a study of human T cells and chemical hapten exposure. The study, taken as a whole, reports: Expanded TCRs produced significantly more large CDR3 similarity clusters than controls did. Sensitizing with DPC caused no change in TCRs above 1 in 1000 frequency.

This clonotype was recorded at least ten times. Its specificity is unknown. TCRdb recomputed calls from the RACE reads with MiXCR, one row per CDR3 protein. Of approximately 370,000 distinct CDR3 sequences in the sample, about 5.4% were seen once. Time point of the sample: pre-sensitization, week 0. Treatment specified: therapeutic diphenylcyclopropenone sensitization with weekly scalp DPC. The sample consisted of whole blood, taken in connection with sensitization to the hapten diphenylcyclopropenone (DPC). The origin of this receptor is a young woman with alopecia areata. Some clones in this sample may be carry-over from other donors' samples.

CDR3 amino acids: CASIAQGLEAFF. DNA for the CDR3: TGTGCCAGCATCGCACAGGGACTTGAAGCTTTCTTT. The chain employs TRBV7-9 and TRBJ1-1, with D perhaps matching TRBD1 (6 bases). Germline values: CDR1 SEHNR, CDR2 FQNEAQ (reference sequence). V shed 7 bases and J shed 7 bases, with 13 bases lying between them. The CDR3 is 12 residues long.